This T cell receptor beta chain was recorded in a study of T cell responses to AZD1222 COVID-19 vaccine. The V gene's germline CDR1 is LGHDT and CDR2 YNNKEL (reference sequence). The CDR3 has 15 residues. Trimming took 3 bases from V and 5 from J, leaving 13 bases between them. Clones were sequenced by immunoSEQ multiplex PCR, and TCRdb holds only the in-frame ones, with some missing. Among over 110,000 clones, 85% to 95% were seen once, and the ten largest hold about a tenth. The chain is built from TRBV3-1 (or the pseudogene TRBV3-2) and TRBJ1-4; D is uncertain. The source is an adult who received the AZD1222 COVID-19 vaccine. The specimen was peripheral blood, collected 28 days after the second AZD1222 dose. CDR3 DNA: TGTGCCAGCAGCCATTACGGTCAGGCGAATGAAAAACTGTTTTTT. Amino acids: CASSHYGQANEKLFF.